Below, one TCR beta chain is given with its context. Libraries were prepared by immunoSEQ multiplex PCR; TCRdb keeps only in-frame clonotypes and omits some of them. Altogether about 93,000 clones are present, roughly 92% being singletons, with the ten largest covering around 2%. The data derive from a study of T cell changes during pregnancy in multiple sclerosis. The germline V gene encodes CDR1 SGHVS and CDR2 FNYEAQ. V was cut by 4 bases and J by 3 bases, with 10 bases left in between. The CDR3 is made up of 14 amino acids. The sequencing used peripheral blood, collected after pregnancy. The rearrangement joins TRBV7-6 to TRBJ2-1, with D perhaps matching TRBD2 (5 bases). The TCR was taken from a female donor with multiple sclerosis, enrolled in a pregnancy study. This chain's CDR3 is CASSYPAVYNEQFF. The DNA for the CDR3 is TGTGCCAGCAGCTACCCAGCGGTCTACAATGAGCAGTTCTTC.